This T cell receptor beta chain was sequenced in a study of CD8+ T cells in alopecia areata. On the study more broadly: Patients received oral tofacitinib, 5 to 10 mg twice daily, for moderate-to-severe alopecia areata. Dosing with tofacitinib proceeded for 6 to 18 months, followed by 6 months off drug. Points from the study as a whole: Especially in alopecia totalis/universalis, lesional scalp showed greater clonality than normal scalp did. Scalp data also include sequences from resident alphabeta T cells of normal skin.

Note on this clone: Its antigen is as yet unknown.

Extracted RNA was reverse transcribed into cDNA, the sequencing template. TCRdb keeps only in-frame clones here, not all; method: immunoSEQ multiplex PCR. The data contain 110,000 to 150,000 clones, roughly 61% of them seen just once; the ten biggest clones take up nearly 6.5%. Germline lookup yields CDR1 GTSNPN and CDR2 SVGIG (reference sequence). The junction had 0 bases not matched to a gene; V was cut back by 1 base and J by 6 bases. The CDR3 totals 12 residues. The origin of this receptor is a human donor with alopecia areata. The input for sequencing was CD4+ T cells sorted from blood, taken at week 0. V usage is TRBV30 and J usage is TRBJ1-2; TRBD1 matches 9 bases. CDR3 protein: CAWSDRGHGYTF. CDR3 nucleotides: TGTGCCTGGAGTGACAGGGGGCATGGCTACACCTTC.